A single sample gave rise to the 20 T cell receptor beta chains below, sequenced in a study of blood T cell repertoires in COVID-19. Method: immunoSEQ multiplex PCR; TCRdb's copy keeps in-frame clones and lacks some. The data show 200,000 or so clones, approximately 86% seen once. Sequencing was performed on peripheral blood. The receptors come from an older man with active or convalescent COVID-19.

The genes are TRBV5-1 and TRBJ1-5, with 10 bases fitting TRBD1. In germline, CDR1 is SGHRS, CDR2 YFSETQ. CDR3 size: 14 residues. V dropped 4 bases and J dropped 5; count of bases not matched to a gene: 3. The chain's CDR3 is CASSEGTGDQPQHF. DNA of the CDR3: TGCGCCAGCAGCGAAGGGACAGGGGATCAGCCCCAGCATTTT.

This clone was observed a few times. The chain links TRBV2 to TRBJ1-5; TRBD1 is a possible D gene (5 bases). The CDR3 has 14 residues. V lost 3 bases and J lost 6, with 12 bases in between. Per the germline V gene, CDR1 is SNHLY and CDR2 is FYNNEI. CDR3 amino acids: CASSEISGSQPQHF. The CDR3, as DNA: TGTGCCAGCAGTGAGATATCAGGGTCTCAGCCCCAGCATTTT.

CDR3 residues: CASSEGRYEQYF. In DNA form, the CDR3 reads TGTGCCAGCAGTGAGGGCAGATACGAGCAGTACTTC. This sequence joins TRBV6-1 and TRBJ2-7; no clear D. The CDR3 extends over 12 amino acids. V dropped 3 bases and J dropped 4 bases, with 7 bases sitting between them. The germline CDR1 and CDR2 sequences are MNHNS and SASEGT.

This sequence joins TRBV11-2 and TRBJ2-5, with unresolved D. This CDR3 spans 14 amino acids. Trimming took 7 bases from V and 7 from J, leaving 19 bases between them. Looked up from germline, CDR1 is SGHAT and CDR2 is FQNNGV. This CDR3 is CASTPWFAPGTQYF. The CDR3 DNA sequence: TGTGCCAGCACCCCCTGGTTCGCGCCTGGGACCCAGTACTTC.

The V gene is TRBV5-5, the J gene TRBJ2-1; 7 bases line up with TRBD1. Germline values: CDR1 SGHKS, CDR2 YYEKEE (reference sequence). V dropped 6 bases and J dropped 2; count of bases not matched to a gene: 8. CDR3 length: 15 residues. CDR3 bases: TGTGCCAGCACTTCGACAGGGACCCCCTACAATGAGCAGTTCTTC. Encoded protein: CASTSTGTPYNEQFF.

The chain carries TRBV7-2 and TRBJ2-3, with 11 bases matching TRBD2. CDR1 is SGHTA, CDR2 FQGNSA, per germline. V was pared by 4 bases and J by 4 bases, with 7 bases of the junction left unmatched. CDR3 length equals 16 residues. CDR3 sequence reads: CASSSTSGRKSDTQYF. The DNA for the CDR3 is TGTGCCAGCAGCTCTACTAGCGGGAGAAAGTCAGATACGCAGTATTTT.

The chain joins TRBV28 to TRBJ1-1; 7 nucleotides agree with TRBD1. Trimming took 3 bases from V and 11 from J; bases not matched to a gene: 9. There are 13 residues in the CDR3. The germline V gene has CDR1 MDHEN and CDR2 SYDVKM. CDR3 in amino acids: CASSLGQPVNAFF. The CDR3 DNA reads as TGTGCCAGCAGTTTGGGACAGCCCGTGAATGCTTTCTTT.

The chain employs TRBV7-9 and TRBJ2-7, with TRBD2 matching over 14 bases. The germline gives CDR1 SEHNR, CDR2 FQNEAQ (reference sequence). V lost 1 base to trimming and J lost 2 bases; unmatched junction nucleotides: 7. The CDR3 length is 18 residues. In DNA form, the CDR3 reads TGTGCCAGCAGCTTAGGACTAGCGGGGGGGACAAAGACCTACGAGCAGTACTTC. Translated, it gives CASSLGLAGGTKTYEQYF.

The chain's CDR3 is CASSEDWGRSYGYTF. Written as DNA, the CDR3 is TGTGCCAGCAGTGAAGATTGGGGGCGGAGCTATGGCTACACCTTC. The rearrangement uses TRBV6-1 and TRBJ1-2; D possibly corresponds to TRBD1 (6 bases). V lost 1 base to trimming and J lost 4 bases, with 13 bases between them. CDR1 is MNHNS and CDR2 is SASEGT in the germline V gene. CDR3 length: 15 residues.

The rearrangement uses TRBV18 and TRBJ2-7; TRBD1 matches at 7 bases. J gave up 0 bases and V 3 bases, and 5 bases lay outside the gene matches. The CDR3 extends over 15 amino acids. Germline V CDR1 and CDR2: KGHSH, LQKENI. CDR3 DNA: TGTGCCAGCTCACCTTTAGGGACAGTCTCCTACGAGCAGTACTTC. This sequence encodes CASSPLGTVSYEQYF.

This sequence joins TRBV13 and TRBJ2-1; maybe TRBD2 (6 bases). Deletions cut 5 bases from V and 6 bases from J, with 20 bases between. The CDR3 loop spans 16 amino acids. Looked up from germline, CDR1 is PRHDT and CDR2 is FYEKMQ (reference sequence). This chain's CDR3 is CASSRGVSISGNEQFF. CDR3 nucleotide sequence: TGTGCCAGCAGCCGCGGCGTATCTATTAGCGGCAATGAGCAGTTCTTC.

V and J are TRBV5-1 and TRBJ2-7; tentative D call: TRBD2 (5 bases). Per the germline V gene, CDR1 is SGHRS and CDR2 is YFSETQ. V was shortened by 4 bases and J by 3 bases, with 14 bases between the two germline ends. The CDR3 spans 14 residues. The CDR3 loop is CASSKMGDRYEQYF. The CDR3 DNA reads TGCGCCAGCAGCAAGATGGGAGATCGCTACGAGCAGTACTTC.

The rearrangement uses TRBV7-2 and TRBJ2-1; 9 bases agree with TRBD2. The J segment lost 8 bases and the V segment lost 6 bases, leaving 8 bases of the junction unmatched. Looked up from germline, CDR1 is SGHTA and CDR2 is FQGNSA. The CDR3 loop spans 14 amino acids. This CDR3 is CASSSGSWSHEQFF. The CDR3 DNA reads as TGTGCCAGCAGTAGCGGGAGCTGGAGCCATGAGCAGTTCTTC. Using reference TRBV7-2 and TRBJ2-1 for the parts outside the CDR3, the full variable domain is GAGVSQSPSNKVTEKGKDVELRCDPISGHTALYWYRQSLGQGLEFLIYFQGNSAPDKSGLPSDRFSAERTGGSVSTLTIQRTQQEDSAVYLCASSSGSWSHEQFFGPGTRLTVL.

V and J are TRBV29-1 and TRBJ2-2, with a weak D call TRBD1 (5 bases). This CDR3 has 11 amino acids. With 5 bases removed from V and 7 bases from J, the gap between germline ends came to 8 bases. Germline V gives CDR1 SQVTM, CDR2 ANQGSEA. The CDR3 sequence is CSVYRSGELFF. CDR3 bases: TGCAGCGTTTACAGGAGCGGGGAGCTGTTTTTT.

The chain combines TRBV5-1 with TRBJ2-7; 10 bases agree with TRBD1. The ends lost 4 bases at V and 2 bases at J; junction bases unmatched: 3. CDR1 is SGHRS and CDR2 is YFSETQ in the germline V gene. The CDR3 loop spans 14 amino acids. The CDR3 coding sequence is TGCGCCAGCAGCCGGACAGGGGGACCCTACGAGCAGTACTTC. Amino acid sequence: CASSRTGGPYEQYF.

The chain has TRBV10-1 and TRBJ2-1; tentative D call: TRBD1 (5 bases). Germline-derived CDR1 and CDR2 are WNHNN and SYGVQD (reference sequence). The V end lost 2 bases, the J end lost 4 bases, and 15 bases lay between the germline ends. The CDR3 is 16 amino acids. CDR3 protein: CASSEVTGPGYNEQFF. Written as DNA, the CDR3 is TGCGCCAGCAGTGAGGTCACAGGACCCGGTTACAATGAGCAGTTCTTC.

The count of this clone is one. The chain has TRBV19 and TRBJ1-6; D not resolved. V was cut by 5 bases and J by 6 bases, with 11 bases left in between. The germline V gene has CDR1 LNHDA and CDR2 SQIVND (reference sequence). The CDR3 is made up of 14 amino acids. The CDR3 spells CASSETRSNSPLHF. The DNA of the CDR3 is TGTGCCAGTAGTGAAACCCGGAGTAATTCACCCCTCCACTTT.

V gene TRBV18 combines with J gene TRBJ2-5, with 9 nucleotides matching TRBD1. Germline CDR1 and CDR2: KGHSH and LQKENI. The CDR3 runs to 16 residues. Unmatched junction bases numbered 10, after V lost 6 bases and J lost 2 bases. The CDR3 spells CASSPGTGLLQETQYF. In nucleotides, the CDR3 is TGTGCCAGCTCGCCCGGGACAGGGCTCCTTCAAGAGACCCAGTACTTC.

About this clone: The germline gene is not matched at one end of the junction; a read error may be the cause. The V call is TRBV19, the J call TRBJ2-7; D is ambiguous. CDR1 and CDR2 (germline): LNHDA, SQIVND (reference sequence). The CDR3 runs to 13 residues. The CDR3 reads CASSIRLGDYSRF. CDR3 nucleotides: TGTGCCAGTAGTATTCGTCTCGGCGATTACAGTAGGTTC.

J is TRBJ2-5 and V is TRBV21-1; TRBD1 is taken as the D call from the table, unchecked against the DNA. TRBV21-1 has pseudogene status. The CDR3 has 14 amino acids. The CDR3 sequence: CASTQDRKKETQYF. In DNA, the CDR3 is TGTGCCAGCACCCAGGACAGAAAAAAAGAGACCCAGTACTTC.